This T cell receptor (beta chain) was sequenced during a study of control samples from healthy donors and cancer patients. TCRdb keeps only in-frame clones here, not all; method: immunoSEQ multiplex PCR. The table shows 90,000 or so clones, with approximately 88% occurring only once. The germline V gene encodes CDR1 SEHNR and CDR2 FQNEAQ (reference sequence). Deletions cut 5 bases from V and 2 bases from J, with 12 bases between. The CDR3 is 14 amino acids. J is TRBJ1-2 and V is TRBV7-9; TRBD1 might be the D (5 bases). The receptor's source is a woman between 45 and 60 years old with colorectal cancer. Sequencing used PBMCs. The CDR3 DNA is TGTGCCAGCAGCAGCCAAGGGGACAACTATGGCTACACCTTC. Translation gives CASSSQGDNYGYTF.